The next 15 T cell receptor beta chains were all read from a single sample in a study of blood T cell repertoires in COVID-19. Produced via immunoSEQ multiplex PCR; TCRdb's table is partial and in-frame only. The data hold some 250,000 clones, with 81% observed a single time. The material sequenced was peripheral blood. Receptors originate from an elderly woman with acute or convalescent COVID-19.

The rearrangement uses TRBV28 and TRBJ1-3; D uncertain. This CDR3 is 14 amino acids long. Between the trimmed V and J ends, which lost 6 bases and 0 bases, there was a span of 9 bases. Germline CDR1 reads MDHEN; CDR2 reads SYDVKM. This CDR3 is CASSLSGSGNTIYF. The CDR3 nucleotides read TGTGCCAGCAGCCTATCCGGCTCTGGAAACACCATATATTTT.

The chain uses TRBV5-4 and TRBJ2-7; TRBD2 matches 9 bases. The CDR3 length is 14 residues. The germline gives CDR1 SGHNT, CDR2 YYREEE (reference sequence). J lost 4 bases, V lost 3 bases, and 5 bases had no gene match. CDR3 in amino acids: CASSSPSGTYEQYF. DNA of the CDR3: TGTGCCAGCAGCTCCCCTAGCGGGACTTACGAGCAGTACTTC. Full variable domain (rest looked up from reference TRBV5-4 and TRBJ2-7): ETGVTQSPTHLIKTRGQQVTLRCSSQSGHNTVSWYQQALGQGPQFIFQYYREEENGRGNFPPRFSGLQFPNYSSELNVNALELDDSALYLCASSSPSGTYEQYFGPGTRLTVT.

This sequence joins TRBV7-9 and TRBJ1-2, with TRBD1 as a possible D gene (6 bases). The CDR3 sequence is 15 residues long. Per germline, CDR1 SEHNR and CDR2 FQNEAQ (reference sequence). Trimming took off 5 bases at V and 4 bases at J, with 17 bases between the two ends. The CDR3 loop reads CASSLIRQAGYGYTF. Written as DNA, the CDR3 is TGTGCCAGCAGCCTCATCCGACAGGCCGGCTATGGCTACACCTTC.

The V and J genes are TRBV5-4 and TRBJ1-2, with D perhaps matching TRBD1 (6 bases). The CDR3 is 16 residues long. Per the germline V gene, CDR1 is SGHNT and CDR2 is YYREEE (reference sequence). Trimming removed 1 base at V and 5 bases at J, with 18 bases between. In nucleotides, the CDR3 is TGTGCCAGCAGCTTGTGGGCCGCGGGGGCTGAGTATGGCTACACCTTC. Protein: CASSLWAAGAEYGYTF. The full variable domain, rest sourced from reference TRBV5-4 and TRBJ1-2, is ETGVTQSPTHLIKTRGQQVTLRCSSQSGHNTVSWYQQALGQGPQFIFQYYREEENGRGNFPPRFSGLQFPNYSSELNVNALELDDSALYLCASSLWAAGAEYGYTFGSGTRLTVV.

The CDR3: CASSYGGGAGYEQYF. The CDR3 bases are TGTGCCAGCAGTTACGGCGGGGGGGCTGGTTACGAGCAGTACTTC. The J gene is TRBJ2-7, the V gene TRBV6-6; 9 bases fit TRBD2. V lost 2 bases and J lost 4; bases outside the gene matches: 6. The CDR3 has 15 residues. Germline V CDR1 and CDR2: MNHNY, SVGAGI (reference sequence).

This chain links TRBV5-4 with TRBJ2-2; TRBD2 is a possible D gene (5 bases). This CDR3 is 15 amino acids long. Germline assignment: CDR1 SGHNT and CDR2 YYREEE (reference sequence). Trimming took off 4 bases at V and 4 bases at J, with 14 bases between the two ends. The CDR3 coding sequence is TGTGCCAGCAGCCCGGCGGGTAGGCCCACCGGGGAGCTGTTTTTT. It encodes CASSPAGRPTGELFF.

The genes are TRBV18 and TRBJ2-1; weak D call: TRBD2 (6 bases). CDR3 length equals 14 residues. V was cut by 3 bases and J by 5 bases, with 11 bases left in between. Germline V gene sequence: CDR1 KGHSH, CDR2 LQKENI. The CDR3 reads CASSPRGNNNEQFF. The CDR3 nucleotides are TGTGCCAGCTCACCTCGGGGGAACAACAATGAGCAGTTCTTC.

CDR3 bases: TGTGCCAGCAGTGATGGGCCCTCTAGCACAGATACGCAGTATTTT. Its translation is CASSDGPSSTDTQYF. J is TRBJ2-3 and V is TRBV27; D gene uncertain. Germline loops: CDR1 MNHEY, CDR2 SMNVEV (reference sequence). This CDR3 is 15 amino acids long. Trimming stripped 5 bases from V and 0 bases from J, with 12 bases between.

The chain links TRBV10-1 to TRBJ2-1; 8 nucleotides line up with TRBD2. From germline, CDR1 is WNHNN and CDR2 SYGVQD (reference sequence). The junction had 8 bases not matched to a gene; V was cut back by 1 base and J by 3 bases. The length of the CDR3 is 17 residues. The CDR3 is CASSEFGLARIYNEQFF. The CDR3 DNA reads as TGCGCCAGCAGTGAGTTCGGACTAGCAAGGATCTACAATGAGCAGTTCTTC.

This clone was seen only once. The chain employs TRBV25-1 and TRBJ1-3; D gene ambiguous. This CDR3 has 13 amino acids. From germline, CDR1 is MGHDK and CDR2 SYGVNS. V was cut by 8 bases and J by 4 bases, with 12 bases left in between. The CDR3 spells CASLGNPGNTIYF. CDR3 coding DNA: TGTGCCAGCCTCGGGAACCCCGGAAACACCATATATTTT.

The chain couples TRBV6-2 or TRBV6-3 to TRBJ1-6, with TRBD1 matching over 9 bases. J gave up 14 bases and V 5 bases, and 13 bases lay outside the gene matches. The CDR3 has 15 amino acids. Germline V gene data show CDR1 as MNHEY and CDR2 as SVGEGT. The CDR3 region has the DNA TGTGCCAGCAGTGCTAGGACAGGGGACGTTTCCACCCTCCACTTT. Translation: CASSARTGDVSTLHF.

V usage is TRBV6-1 and J usage is TRBJ2-2, with 9 bases lining up with TRBD1. Trimming cost V 3 bases and J 4 bases; bases outside gene matches: 6. From germline, CDR1 is MNHNS and CDR2 SASEGT. The CDR3 consists of 16 residues. The CDR3 DNA sequence: TGTGCCAGCAGTGACCGGACAGGGGCGCTCACCGGGGAGCTGTTTTTT. It is translated as CASSDRTGALTGELFF.

The rearrangement links TRBV5-1 to TRBJ1-3; D is possibly TRBD1 (5 bases). The CDR3 contains 13 residues. Germline CDR1 SGHRS, CDR2 YFSETQ. The ends were cut back, 4 bases at V and 3 bases at J, with 8 bases in the middle. CDR3 loop: CASSIGGGNTIYF. For the CDR3, the DNA is TGCGCCAGCAGCATCGGGGGTGGAAACACCATATATTTT.

This clone was picked up a small number of times. Here the CDR3 DNA reads TGTGCCAGCAGCGTTCGGGAGGGGAGCACTGAAGCTTTCTTT. This sequence encodes CASSVREGSTEAFF. The chain couples TRBV9 to TRBJ1-1; possible D gene TRBD1, 5 bases. V shed 2 bases and J shed 4 bases, with 12 bases lying between them. The CDR3 spans 14 residues. Germline-derived CDR1 and CDR2 are SGDLS and YYNGEE.

The chain recombines TRBV3-1 (or the pseudogene TRBV3-2) with TRBJ1-5; D is perhaps TRBD1 (6 bases). Per the germline V gene, CDR1 is LGHDT and CDR2 is YNNKEL (reference sequence). Trimming took off 1 base at V and 6 bases at J, with 16 bases between the two ends. The CDR3 consists of 16 residues. The CDR3: CASSQAGTGGIQPQHF. CDR3 nucleotides: TGTGCCAGCAGCCAAGCGGGGACGGGGGGCATTCAGCCCCAGCATTTT.